This T cell receptor beta chain was profiled in a study of blood T cell repertoires in COVID-19. Generated by immunoSEQ multiplex PCR, the TCRdb table keeps only in-frame clones and is missing some. The table lists hundreds of thousands of clones, about 88% of them singletons. V lost 5 bases to trimming and J lost 0 bases; unmatched junction nucleotides: 11. Germline assignment: CDR1 SGHVS and CDR2 FQNEAQ. CDR3 length: 17 residues. This clonotype was sampled from a woman under 30 who had been exposed to COVID-19. Sequencing input: PBMCs or T cells enriched from blood (not recorded which). The rearrangement joins TRBV7-8 to TRBJ1-2; 8 bases match TRBD1. CDR3 in DNA: TGTGCCAGCAGCGCCGAATTTCCAGGGGGCGCTAACTATGGCTACACCTTC. It yields the protein CASSAEFPGGANYGYTF.